What follows describes a single T cell receptor (beta chain). These data are taken from a study of CD4 and CD8 cells across lung adenocarcinoma regions. This CDR3 contains 16 residues. Germline V gives CDR1 MNHNS, CDR2 SASEGT. The V end lost 4 bases, the J end lost 8 bases, and 23 bases lay between the germline ends. Donors had localized lung adenocarcinoma, a non-small cell lung cancer. From the PCR reads, TCRdb called clonotypes with MiXCR, one entry per CDR3 protein. The sample lists roughly 25,000 distinct CDR3 sequences; around 56% were seen once. The TCR was taken from a male donor with lung adenocarcinoma. The CD4 and CD8 labels of this study may be unreliable. The rearrangement uses TRBV6-1 and TRBJ1-1, with D tentatively TRBD1 (5 bases). The specimen sequenced was CD8+ T cells from the center of a lung tumor. DNA for the CDR3: TGTGCCAGCAGTGCCTTCCGTAGGGCAGGGTTGCTCGAAGCTTTCTTT. Protein sequence: CASSAFRRAGLLEAFF.